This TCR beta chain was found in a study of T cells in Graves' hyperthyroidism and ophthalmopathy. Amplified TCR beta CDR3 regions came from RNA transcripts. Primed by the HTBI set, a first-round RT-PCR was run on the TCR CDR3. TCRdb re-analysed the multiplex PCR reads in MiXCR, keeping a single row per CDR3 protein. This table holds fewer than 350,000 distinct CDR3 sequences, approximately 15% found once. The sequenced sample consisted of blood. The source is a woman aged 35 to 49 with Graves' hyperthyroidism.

The CDR3 protein is CSADRAFGNEQFF. Here the CDR3 DNA reads TGCAGTGCGGACCGGGCGTTTGGCAATGAGCAGTTCTTC. The chain uses TRBV20-1 and TRBJ2-1; D is undetermined. This CDR3 is built from 13 residues. The V end lost 6 bases, the J end lost 6 bases, and 15 bases lay between the germline ends. Germline V lookup: CDR1 DFQATT, CDR2 SNEGSKA (reference sequence).